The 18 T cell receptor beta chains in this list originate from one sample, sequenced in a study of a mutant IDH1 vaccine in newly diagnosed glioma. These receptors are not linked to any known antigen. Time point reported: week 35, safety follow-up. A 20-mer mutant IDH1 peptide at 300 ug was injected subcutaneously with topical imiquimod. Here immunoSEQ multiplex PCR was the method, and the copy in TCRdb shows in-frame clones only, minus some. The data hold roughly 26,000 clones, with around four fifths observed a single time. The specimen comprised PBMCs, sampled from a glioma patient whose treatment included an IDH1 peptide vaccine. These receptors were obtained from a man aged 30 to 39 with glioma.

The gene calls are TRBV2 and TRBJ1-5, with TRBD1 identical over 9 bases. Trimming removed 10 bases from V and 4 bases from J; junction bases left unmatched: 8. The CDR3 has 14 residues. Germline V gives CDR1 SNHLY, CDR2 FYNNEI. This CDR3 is CATSRDRENQPQHF. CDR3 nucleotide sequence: TGTGCCACCTCACGGGACAGGGAAAATCAGCCCCAGCATTTT.

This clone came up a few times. The CDR3 is CASSPGSGSYEQYF. The CDR3 DNA sequence: TGTGCCAGCTCACCGGGTAGCGGGAGCTACGAGCAGTACTTC. The chain joins TRBV18 to TRBJ2-7, with TRBD2 matching 9 bases. Germline CDR1 KGHSH, CDR2 LQKENI. This CDR3 is 14 amino acids long. The trim removed 3 bases at V and 3 bases at J, leaving 3 bases unmatched.

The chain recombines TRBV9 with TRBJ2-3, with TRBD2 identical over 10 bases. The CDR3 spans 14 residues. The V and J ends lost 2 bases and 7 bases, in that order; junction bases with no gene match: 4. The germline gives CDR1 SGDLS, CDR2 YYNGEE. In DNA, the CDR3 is TGTGCCAGCAGCGTCGGGACTAGCGTTAATACGCAGTATTTT. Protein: CASSVGTSVNTQYF.

For the CDR3, the DNA is TGTGCCAGCAGCTCGGACCTCTCTGGGGCCAACGTCCTGACTTTC. This sequence encodes CASSSDLSGANVLTF. J is TRBJ2-6 and V is TRBV7-2; D is ambiguous. Germline loops: CDR1 SGHTA, CDR2 FQGNSA. V was trimmed by 4 bases and J by 0 bases, leaving 7 bases between them. The CDR3 has 15 residues.

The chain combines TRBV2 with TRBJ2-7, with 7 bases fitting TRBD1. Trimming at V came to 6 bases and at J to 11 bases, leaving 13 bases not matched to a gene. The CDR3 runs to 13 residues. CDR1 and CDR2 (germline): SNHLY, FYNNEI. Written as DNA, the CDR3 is TGTGCCAGCAGGAAGATACAGGGGACGCCTAAGTACTTC. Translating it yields CASRKIQGTPKYF.

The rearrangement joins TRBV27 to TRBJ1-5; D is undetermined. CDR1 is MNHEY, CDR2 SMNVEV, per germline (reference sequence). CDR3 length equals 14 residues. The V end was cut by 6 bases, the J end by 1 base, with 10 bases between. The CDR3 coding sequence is TGTGCCAGCAGCTTCTCGGGGAGCAATCAGCCCCAGCATTTT. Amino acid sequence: CASSFSGSNQPQHF.

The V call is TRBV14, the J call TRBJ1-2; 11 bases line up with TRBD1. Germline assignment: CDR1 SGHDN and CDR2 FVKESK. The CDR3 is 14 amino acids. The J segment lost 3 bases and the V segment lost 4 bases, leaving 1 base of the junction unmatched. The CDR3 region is CASSPGQGDYGYTF. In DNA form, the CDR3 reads TGTGCCAGCAGCCCGGGACAGGGGGACTATGGCTACACCTTC.

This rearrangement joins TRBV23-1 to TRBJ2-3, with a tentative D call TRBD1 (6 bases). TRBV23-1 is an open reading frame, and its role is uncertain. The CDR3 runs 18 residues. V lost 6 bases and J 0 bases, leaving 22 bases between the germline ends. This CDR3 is CASRRGGCLYSSTDTQYF. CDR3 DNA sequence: TGCGCCAGCAGACGAGGGGGATGTTTATATTCTAGCACAGATACGCAGTATTTT.

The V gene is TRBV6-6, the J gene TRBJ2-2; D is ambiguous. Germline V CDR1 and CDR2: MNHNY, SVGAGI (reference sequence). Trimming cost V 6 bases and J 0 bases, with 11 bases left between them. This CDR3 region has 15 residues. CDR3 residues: CASRARVSNTGELFF. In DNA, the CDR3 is TGTGCCAGCAGGGCTCGGGTATCGAACACCGGGGAGCTGTTTTTT.

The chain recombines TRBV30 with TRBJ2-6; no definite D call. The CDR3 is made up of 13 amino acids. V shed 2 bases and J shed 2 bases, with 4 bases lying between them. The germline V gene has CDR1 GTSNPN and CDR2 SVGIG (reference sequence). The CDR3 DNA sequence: TGTGCCTGGAGTAGGACTGGGGCCAACGTCCTGACTTTC. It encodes CAWSRTGANVLTF.

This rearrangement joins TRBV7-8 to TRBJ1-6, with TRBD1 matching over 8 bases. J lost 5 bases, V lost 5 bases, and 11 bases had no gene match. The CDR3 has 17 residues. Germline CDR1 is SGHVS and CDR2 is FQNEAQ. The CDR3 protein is CASSLLGADRDNSPLHF. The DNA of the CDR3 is TGTGCCAGCAGCCTGCTAGGGGCGGACAGGGATAATTCACCCCTCCACTTT.

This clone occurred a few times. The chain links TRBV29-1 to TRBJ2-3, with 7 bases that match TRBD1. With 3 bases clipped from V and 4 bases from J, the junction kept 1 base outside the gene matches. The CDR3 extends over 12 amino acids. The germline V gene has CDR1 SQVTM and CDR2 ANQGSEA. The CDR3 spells CSVDQGADTQYF. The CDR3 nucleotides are TGCAGCGTTGACCAGGGGGCAGATACGCAGTATTTT.

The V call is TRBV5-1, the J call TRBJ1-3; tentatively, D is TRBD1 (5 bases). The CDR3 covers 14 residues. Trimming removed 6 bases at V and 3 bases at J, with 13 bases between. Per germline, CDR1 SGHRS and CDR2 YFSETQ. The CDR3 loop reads CASTIGGYGNTIYF. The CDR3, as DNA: TGCGCCAGCACAATCGGGGGGTATGGAAACACCATATATTTT.

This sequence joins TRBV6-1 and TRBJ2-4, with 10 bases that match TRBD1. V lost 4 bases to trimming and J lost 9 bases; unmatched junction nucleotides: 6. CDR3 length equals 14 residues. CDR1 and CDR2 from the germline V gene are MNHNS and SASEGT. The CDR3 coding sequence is TGTGCCAGCAGTGGGACAGGGGGGCGCGGCATTCAGTACTTC. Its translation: CASSGTGGRGIQYF.

The CDR3 DNA follows: TGTGCCAGCAGCTCGAAGGTGGGAAAACTGTTTTTT. Protein: CASSSKVGKLFF. The chain carries TRBV7-9 and TRBJ1-4; D is uncertain. The CDR3 totals 12 residues. V was clipped by 4 bases and J by 10 bases, with 10 bases between them. The V gene's germline CDR1 is SEHNR and CDR2 FQNEAQ (reference sequence).

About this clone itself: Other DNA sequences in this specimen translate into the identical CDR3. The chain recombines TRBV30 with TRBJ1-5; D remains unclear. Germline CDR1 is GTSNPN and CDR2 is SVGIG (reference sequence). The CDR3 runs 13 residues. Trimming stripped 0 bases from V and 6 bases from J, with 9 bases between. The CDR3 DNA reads TGTGCCTGGAGTGTAAAGGGTAGTCAGCCCCAGCATTTT. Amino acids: CAWSVKGSQPQHF.

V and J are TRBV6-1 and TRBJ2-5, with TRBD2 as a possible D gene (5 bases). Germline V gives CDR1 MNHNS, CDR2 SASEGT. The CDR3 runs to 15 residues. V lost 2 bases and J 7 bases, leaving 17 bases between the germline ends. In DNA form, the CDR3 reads TGTGCCAGCAGTGAAATTGGGGAGCCCGGAGGGACCCAGTACTTC. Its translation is CASSEIGEPGGTQYF.

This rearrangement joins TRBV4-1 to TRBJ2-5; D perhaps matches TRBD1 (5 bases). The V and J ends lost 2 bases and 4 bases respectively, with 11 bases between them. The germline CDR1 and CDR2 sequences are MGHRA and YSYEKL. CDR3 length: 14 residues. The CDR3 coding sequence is TGCGCCAGCAGCCAATTTGGGGCCAGAGAGACCCAGTACTTC. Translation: CASSQFGARETQYF.